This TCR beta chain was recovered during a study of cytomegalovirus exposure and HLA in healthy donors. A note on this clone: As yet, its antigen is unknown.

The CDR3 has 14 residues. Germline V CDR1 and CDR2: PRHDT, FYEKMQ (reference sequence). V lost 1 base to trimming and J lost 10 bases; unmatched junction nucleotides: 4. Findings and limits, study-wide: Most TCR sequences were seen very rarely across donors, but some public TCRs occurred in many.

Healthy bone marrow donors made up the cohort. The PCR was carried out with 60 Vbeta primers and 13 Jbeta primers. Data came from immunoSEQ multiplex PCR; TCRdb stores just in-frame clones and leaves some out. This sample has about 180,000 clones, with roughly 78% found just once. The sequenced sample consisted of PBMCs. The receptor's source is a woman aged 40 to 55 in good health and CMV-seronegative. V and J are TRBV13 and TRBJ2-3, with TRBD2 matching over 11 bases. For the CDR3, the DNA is TGTGCCAGCAGCTTAGCTAGCGGGGGGTTAGCGCAGTATTTT. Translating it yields CASSLASGGLAQYF.